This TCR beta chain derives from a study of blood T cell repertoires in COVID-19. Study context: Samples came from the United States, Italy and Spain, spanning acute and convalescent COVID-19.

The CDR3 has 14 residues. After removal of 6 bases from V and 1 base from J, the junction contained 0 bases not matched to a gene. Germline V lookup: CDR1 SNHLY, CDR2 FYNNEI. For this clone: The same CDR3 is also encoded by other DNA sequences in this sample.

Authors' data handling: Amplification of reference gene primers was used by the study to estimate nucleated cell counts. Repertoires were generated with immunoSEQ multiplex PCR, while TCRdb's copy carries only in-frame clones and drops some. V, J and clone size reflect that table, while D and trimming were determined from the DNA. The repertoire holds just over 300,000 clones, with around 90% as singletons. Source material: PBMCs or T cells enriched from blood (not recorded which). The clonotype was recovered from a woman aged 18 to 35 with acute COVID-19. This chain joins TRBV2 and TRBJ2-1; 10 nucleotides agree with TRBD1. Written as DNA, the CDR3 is TGTGCCAGCAGGGGACAGGGGTCCTACAATGAGCAGTTCTTC. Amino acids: CASRGQGSYNEQFF.